The source of this T cell receptor (beta chain) is a study of blood T cell repertoires in COVID-19. Overall study context: The analysed material was cDNA or gDNA that came from T cells, B-cell-depleted T cells, or PBMCs.

V lost 2 bases and J 4 bases, leaving 13 bases between the germline ends. There are 15 residues in the CDR3. Per germline, CDR1 SGHTA and CDR2 FQGNSA. Under the authors' procedure: Using reference gene primer amplification, nucleated cell counts were estimated. Clones were sequenced by immunoSEQ multiplex PCR, and TCRdb holds only the in-frame ones, with some missing. V, J and clone size were drawn from that table, and D and trimming were deduced from the DNA. Here the sample spans about 16,000 clones, more than 65% being singletons. This clone was seen just once. Sequenced: peripheral blood. The chain couples TRBV7-2 to TRBJ2-3; D may be TRBD1 (5 bases). The clonotype originates from a woman aged 70 to 79 with active COVID-19. CDR3: CASSLSAGPSDTQYF. The CDR3 DNA reads as TGTGCCAGCAGCTTAAGTGCAGGGCCGTCAGATACGCAGTATTTT.